These 3 T cell receptor beta chains originate from one sample sequenced in a study of control samples from healthy donors and cancer patients. Sequencing used immunoSEQ multiplex PCR; TCRdb keeps in-frame clones, though not all of them. The sample records roughly 120,000 clones, about 95% being singletons. Sequencing used blood. All receptors come from a man aged 25-45 years in good health.

The chain is built from TRBV4-3 and TRBJ1-3; tentative D call: TRBD1 (6 bases). CDR3 length: 15 amino acids. V was cut by 3 bases and J by 0 bases, with 9 bases left in between. Germline V gives CDR1 LGHNA, CDR2 YSLEER. DNA of the CDR3: TGCGCCAGCAGCCAGGGCAGGGGCTCTGGAAACACCATATATTTT. The encoded protein is CASSQGRGSGNTIYF.

This chain joins TRBV5-1 and TRBJ1-2, with TRBD1 identical over 7 bases. Germline lookup yields CDR1 SGHRS and CDR2 YFSETQ. This CDR3 comprises 14 residues. Unmatched junction bases numbered 3, after V lost 0 bases and J lost 4 bases. The CDR3 coding sequence is TGCGCCAGCAGCTTGGTGACAGGGACCTATGGCTACACCTTC. Translation: CASSLVTGTYGYTF. Full variable domain (rest looked up from reference TRBV5-1 and TRBJ1-2): KAGVTQTPRYLIKTRGQQVTLSCSPISGHRSVSWYQQTPGQGLQFLFEYFSETQRNKGNFPGRFSGRQFSNSRSEMNVSTLELGDSALYLCASSLVTGTYGYTFGSGTRLTVV.

The chain joins TRBV9 to TRBJ1-1, with TRBD1 as a possible D gene (6 bases). CDR1 is SGDLS, CDR2 YYNGEE, per germline. V lost 4 bases to trimming and J lost 0 bases, with 13 bases between them. The CDR3 runs 15 residues. The CDR3 DNA reads TGTGCCAGCAGCTCCCGGGACAACATGAACACTGAAGCTTTCTTT. This encodes CASSSRDNMNTEAFF.